Following are 22 T cell receptor beta chains from one sample sequenced in a study of patients and donors after allogeneic stem cell transplantation. TCRdb re-derived calls from the RT-PCR reads in MiXCR, one entry per CDR3 protein. This sample yields about 960,000 distinct CDR3 sequences, of which over 15% are seen a single time; under 6.5% belongs to the top ten. The specimen sequenced was blood, either unsorted or a sorted T cell fraction (not recorded which). Source of these receptors: a human donor who was either an allogeneic HSCT recipient or a stem cell or donor lymphocyte infusion donor (not recorded which). It is not recorded whose cells these are; they may come from a transplant donor.

The sample holds a few counts of this clonotype. This sequence joins TRBV5-1 and TRBJ2-3; D ambiguous. V was shortened by 0 bases and J by 3 bases, with 14 bases between the two germline ends. Germline V gene sequence: CDR1 SGHRS, CDR2 YFSETQ. This CDR3 is 16 amino acids long. The CDR3 protein is CASSLGPGLQTDTQYF. CDR3 sequence (DNA): TGCGCCAGCAGCTTGGGGCCGGGTCTCCAAACAGATACGCAGTATTTT.

CDR3 in amino acids: CASSQGPWGELFF. The CDR3 nucleotides read TGCGCCAGCAGCCAAGGCCCCTGGGGGGAGCTGTTTTTT. This rearrangement joins TRBV4-3 to TRBJ2-2, with unresolved D. The CDR3 spans 13 residues. V was shortened by 1 base and J by 8 bases, with 8 bases between the two germline ends. Germline V gene sequence: CDR1 LGHNA, CDR2 YSLEER.

V is TRBV11-2 and J is TRBJ2-3; 10 nucleotides match TRBD2. Trimming took 5 bases from V and 7 from J; bases not matched to a gene: 9. The CDR3 is 15 amino acids. The V gene's germline CDR1 is SGHAT and CDR2 FQNNGV. This chain's CDR3 is CASSLERGGLYTQYF. For the CDR3, the DNA is TGTGCCAGCAGCCTTGAGCGGGGGGGCCTTTATACGCAGTATTTT.

This clonotype has a handful of counts. The rearrangement uses TRBV14 and TRBJ2-2; TRBD1 or TRBD2 may be the D gene (6 bases each). V was clipped by 0 bases and J by 0 bases, with 26 bases between them. CDR1 is SGHDN, CDR2 FVKESK, per germline. The CDR3 spans 22 residues. Written as DNA, the CDR3 is TGTGCCAGCAGCCAAGAGCAGGGGTATGGAGTGCGGGACACGCCGAACACCGGGGAGCTGTTTTTT. Residues: CASSQEQGYGVRDTPNTGELFF.

The genes are TRBV27 and TRBJ2-2, with D unresolved. Trimming left V 8 bases short and J 6 bases short, with 10 bases between. The CDR3 runs to 12 residues. Germline CDR1 is MNHEY and CDR2 is SMNVEV (reference sequence). CDR3 protein: CASGAIAGELFF. Written as DNA, the CDR3 is TGTGCCAGCGGAGCAATCGCCGGGGAGCTGTTTTTT.

This clonotype appeared a few times. This rearrangement joins TRBV20-1 to TRBJ1-2; D may be TRBD1 (6 bases). Germline CDR1 and CDR2: DFQATT and SNEGSKA (reference sequence). V was shortened by 5 bases and J by 7 bases, with 23 bases between the two germline ends. The CDR3 loop spans 15 amino acids. CDR3 loop: CSALKSYREGSGYTF. The CDR3 DNA is TGCAGTGCTCTAAAAAGCTACAGGGAAGGATCTGGCTACACCTTC.

The rearrangement joins TRBV18 to TRBJ2-1, with D unclear. Trimming cost V 4 bases and J 14 bases, with 15 bases left between them. This CDR3 is built from 12 residues. Germline V CDR1 and CDR2: KGHSH, LQKENI. CDR3 DNA: TGTGCCAGCTCACTAGAAAAAGGGTCGGAGTTCTTC. This encodes CASSLEKGSEFF. Full variable domain (remainder filled in from reference TRBV18 and TRBJ2-1): NAGVMQNPRHLVRRRGQEARLRCSPMKGHSHVYWYRQLPEEGLKFMVYLQKENIIDESGMPKERFSAEFPKEGPSILRIQQVVRGDSAAYFCASSLEKGSEFFGPGTRLTVL.

This clonotype was picked up a small number of times. The V gene is TRBV6-5, the J gene TRBJ1-2; D not certain. Germline V gene lookup returns CDR1 MNHEY and CDR2 SVGAGI. There are 12 residues in the CDR3. Trimming took 8 bases from V and 3 from J, leaving 10 bases between them. CDR3: CASYTGYYGYTF. The CDR3 bases are TGTGCCAGCTATACGGGGTACTATGGCTACACCTTC.

This clonotype appeared a few times. The chain couples TRBV4-2 to TRBJ2-5; 16 bases agree with TRBD2. This CDR3 contains 18 residues. Germline trimming cut 3 bases from V and 1 base from J; bases unmatched to any gene: 5. Germline V gene sequence: CDR1 LGHNA, CDR2 YNFKEQ. Here the CDR3 reads CASSHAGTSGGVQETQYF. CDR3 nucleotide sequence: TGTGCCAGCAGCCACGCCGGGACTAGCGGGGGGGTCCAAGAGACCCAGTACTTC.

This chain uses TRBV5-6 with TRBJ1-1; the D is unclear. Trimming pared 0 bases from V and 2 bases from J, leaving 11 bases between. CDR3 length: 15 residues. Germline CDR1 reads SGHDT; CDR2 reads YYEEEE. CDR3 sequence reads: CASSLEARGNTEAFF. The CDR3 nucleotides read TGTGCCAGCAGCTTGGAGGCGCGGGGAAACACTGAAGCTTTCTTT.

In its sample, this clonotype was seen many times. The V call is TRBV20-1, the J call TRBJ1-1; tentative D call: TRBD1 (6 bases). The CDR3 totals 12 residues. CDR1 is DFQATT, CDR2 SNEGSKA, per germline (reference sequence). The V end was cut by 5 bases, the J end by 5 bases, with 12 bases between. The CDR3 coding sequence is TGCAGTGCTTACAGGGTTCCGACTGAAGCTTTCTTT. Its protein product is CSAYRVPTEAFF.

In this sample, this clonotype turned up a few times. The chain has TRBV11-2 and TRBJ2-1; 7 bases map to TRBD1. Germline lookup yields CDR1 SGHAT and CDR2 FQNNGV. This CDR3 has 15 residues. J was trimmed by 9 bases and V by 5 bases; bases with no gene match: 13. The CDR3 DNA sequence: TGTGCCAGCAGCCCTAGAGGGGGCAGGGTTACTGAGCAGTTCTTC. This translates into CASSPRGGRVTEQFF.

CDR3 sequence: CASSSVNLAGGNTGELFF. DNA for the CDR3: TGCGCCAGCAGCTCCGTCAATCTAGCGGGAGGCAACACCGGGGAGCTGTTTTTT. The rearrangement links TRBV5-1 to TRBJ2-2, with 11 positions matching TRBD2. Germline V lookup: CDR1 SGHRS, CDR2 YFSETQ. Trimming at V came to 3 bases and at J to 2 bases, leaving 9 bases not matched to a gene. The CDR3 has 18 amino acids.

This clonotype turned up a few times. This chain connects TRBV4-1 to TRBJ1-2; D unclear. This CDR3 has 15 amino acids. Trimming left V 1 base short and J 5 bases short, with 14 bases between. Germline V gene sequence: CDR1 MGHRA, CDR2 YSYEKL. CDR3 loop: CASSQVKVRLYGYTF. The CDR3 bases are TGCGCCAGCAGCCAAGTAAAGGTTCGGTTGTATGGCTACACCTTC.

The J gene is TRBJ2-1, the V gene TRBV5-5; 7 nucleotides match TRBD2. Germline V gives CDR1 SGHKS, CDR2 YYEKEE (reference sequence). The CDR3 sequence is 16 residues long. V lost 3 bases to trimming and J lost 2 bases; unmatched junction nucleotides: 8. DNA of the CDR3: TGTGCCAGCAGCTCTCGACTAGCCCCACCCTACAATGAGCAGTTCTTC. This codes for CASSSRLAPPYNEQFF. Full variable domain (outside the CDR3, taken from reference TRBV5-5 and TRBJ2-1): DAGVTQSPTHLIKTRGQQVTLRCSPISGHKSVSWYQQVLGQGPQFIFQYYEKEERGRGNFPDRFSARQFPNYSSELNVNALLLGDSALYLCASSSRLAPPYNEQFFGPGTRLTVL.

The rearrangement uses TRBV12-3 or TRBV12-4 and TRBJ1-4; perhaps TRBD1 as D (5 bases). This CDR3 is built from 14 residues. V was shortened by 3 bases and J by 3 bases, with 8 bases between the two germline ends. The CDR3 DNA follows: TGTGCCAGCAGTTTTCGGGGGTCTAATGAAAAACTGTTTTTT. Its protein product is CASSFRGSNEKLFF.

V gene TRBV20-1 combines with J gene TRBJ2-2, with 10 nucleotides matching TRBD2. The ends lost 0 bases at V and 2 bases at J; junction bases unmatched: 3. The germline gives CDR1 DFQATT, CDR2 SNEGSKA (reference sequence). The CDR3 consists of 16 residues. As DNA, the CDR3 is TGCAGTGCTAGAGACGCTAGCGGGGGAAACACCGGGGAGCTGTTTTTT. Translating it yields CSARDASGGNTGELFF.

The V call is TRBV10-3, the J call TRBJ2-2, with TRBD1 identical over 11 bases. Germline V CDR1 and CDR2: ENHRY, SYGVKD. After removal of 8 bases from V and 4 bases from J, the junction contained 3 bases not matched to a gene. The CDR3 loop spans 14 amino acids. The CDR3: CAIGTGGFTGELFF. The CDR3 DNA reads TGTGCCATCGGGACAGGGGGTTTCACCGGGGAGCTGTTTTTT.

V usage is TRBV20-1 and J usage is TRBJ2-5; D call uncertain. The ends were cut back, 0 bases at V and 0 bases at J, with 14 bases in the middle. The V gene's germline CDR1 is DFQATT and CDR2 SNEGSKA (reference sequence). The CDR3 sequence is 16 residues long. The CDR3 nucleotides read TGCAGTGCTAGAGATAGGCGGAACGCGTACCAAGAGACCCAGTACTTC. This encodes CSARDRRNAYQETQYF.

The rearrangement links TRBV3-1 to TRBJ2-7; the match to TRBD2 covers 7 bases. The CDR3 spans 14 residues. Per the germline V gene, CDR1 is LGHDT and CDR2 is YNNKEL (reference sequence). V was pared by 4 bases and J by 4 bases, with 7 bases of the junction left unmatched. As DNA, the CDR3 is TGTGCCAGCAGCCCCGGACTAGTAGGGTACGAGCAGTACTTC. Protein sequence: CASSPGLVGYEQYF.

This clonotype was seen only a few times. The chain couples TRBV5-1 to TRBJ2-1; D gene ambiguous. The CDR3 has 17 amino acids. Per the germline V gene, CDR1 is SGHRS and CDR2 is YFSETQ. Trimming left V 3 bases short and J 8 bases short, with 24 bases between. Here the CDR3 reads CASSSPTWDTYIDEQFF. The CDR3 bases are TGCGCCAGCAGCTCGCCCACCTGGGATACCTACATCGATGAGCAGTTCTTC.

This sequence joins TRBV5-5 and TRBJ2-5; D unresolved. Per the germline V gene, CDR1 is SGHKS and CDR2 is YYEKEE (reference sequence). CDR3 length: 16 residues. The germline V and J ends were trimmed by 0 bases and 1 base, with 13 bases remaining between them. The CDR3 nucleotides read TGTGCCAGCAGCTTGGTGGGCCACTCGGGCCAAGAGACCCAGTACTTC. It encodes CASSLVGHSGQETQYF.